These 31 T cell receptor beta chains were all obtained from the same sample, sequenced in a study of T-cell reconstitution after alpha-beta-depleted transplantation in children. During its preparation, the TCRbeta library received unique molecular identifiers. Using its own MiXCR run on the PCR reads, TCRdb lists one record per CDR3 protein. The table shows hundreds of thousands of distinct CDR3 sequences, with about 15% occurring only once. Material: PBMCs, mostly from graft donor cells, obtained 360 days after TCRalphabeta/CD19-depleted stem cell transplant. The receptors were sampled from a male patient aged 10-17 years who had a stem cell transplant for acute lymphoblastic leukemia, so the T cells may come from the graft donor.

This clonotype was detected only a few times. The V call is TRBV5-4, the J call TRBJ2-5, with D perhaps matching TRBD2 (5 bases). The V end lost 0 bases, the J end lost 1 base, and 16 bases lay between the germline ends. The germline gives CDR1 SGHNT, CDR2 YYREEE (reference sequence). This CDR3 region has 17 residues. Here the CDR3 DNA reads TGTGCCAGCAGCTTGGGAATAGGGCAGAGGGTCCAAGAGACCCAGTACTTC. Translation gives CASSLGIGQRVQETQYF.

V is TRBV27 and J is TRBJ2-7; 11 bases align to TRBD2. Per germline, CDR1 MNHEY and CDR2 SMNVEV (reference sequence). The CDR3 is 19 amino acids. Trimming at V came to 1 base and at J to 2 bases, leaving 13 bases not matched to a gene. The CDR3 reads CASSLWTQVVSGRAYEQYF. CDR3 nucleotide sequence: TGTGCCAGCAGTTTATGGACCCAGGTGGTTAGCGGGAGGGCCTACGAGCAGTACTTC.

This clonotype has more than one count but fewer than ten. The chain is built from TRBV7-3 and TRBJ2-1; 8 nucleotides align to TRBD2. There are 17 residues in the CDR3. Looked up from germline, CDR1 is SGHTA and CDR2 is FQGTGA. Trimming took 2 bases from V and 3 from J; bases not matched to a gene: 9. The DNA of the CDR3 is TGTGCCAGCAGCTTAGAATGGGTAGCGGGGTTCTACAATGAGCAGTTCTTC. Protein sequence: CASSLEWVAGFYNEQFF.

This rearrangement joins TRBV28 to TRBJ1-5; D unclear. The CDR3 is 10 amino acids. CDR1 is MDHEN and CDR2 is SYDVKM in the germline V gene. The V end was cut by 7 bases, the J end by 9 bases, with 7 bases between. CDR3 in amino acids: CASNRGPQHF. CDR3 bases: TGTGCCAGCAACCGTGGGCCCCAGCATTTT.

This clonotype was detected many times. The chain links TRBV5-1 to TRBJ2-7; weak D call: TRBD1 (5 bases). The germline CDR1 and CDR2 sequences are SGHRS and YFSETQ. This CDR3 spans 12 amino acids. V shed 1 base and J shed 5 bases, with 7 bases lying between them. The CDR3 DNA is TGCGCCAGCAGCTTGAAGGGGCACGAGCAGTACTTC. Encoded protein: CASSLKGHEQYF.

This clonotype was seen at least ten times. This chain connects TRBV29-1 to TRBJ2-7; D uncertain. The CDR3 length is 11 residues. Looked up from germline, CDR1 is SQVTM and CDR2 is ANQGSEA. Trimming removed 4 bases from V and 1 base from J, with 5 bases in between. CDR3 DNA sequence: TGCAGCGTTGTGCTGTCCTACGAGCAGTACTTC. This encodes CSVVLSYEQYF.

This clonotype was observed a handful of times. The chain combines TRBV5-1 with TRBJ2-3, with D tentatively TRBD2 (6 bases). Germline V gives CDR1 SGHRS, CDR2 YFSETQ. V was cut by 0 bases and J by 4 bases, with 15 bases left in between. CDR3 length: 16 residues. The CDR3 DNA reads TGCGCCAGCAGCTTGGGAGCGGGCTCTCCCGCAGATACGCAGTATTTT. It specifies CASSLGAGSPADTQYF. Full variable domain (outside the CDR3, taken from reference TRBV5-1 and TRBJ2-3): KAGVTQTPRYLIKTRGQQVTLSCSPISGHRSVSWYQQTPGQGLQFLFEYFSETQRNKGNFPGRFSGRQFSNSRSEMNVSTLELGDSALYLCASSLGAGSPADTQYFGPGTRLTVL.

This clonotype has only a few counts. DNA for the CDR3: TGTGCCACCTCGTCCGAGACCCCCTATGGCTACACCTTC. It codes for CATSSETPYGYTF. This sequence joins TRBV24-1 and TRBJ1-2; no definite D call. This CDR3 region has 13 residues. CDR1 is KGHDR and CDR2 is SFDVKD in the germline V gene. V was pared by 9 bases and J by 4 bases, with 14 bases between.

In this sample, this clonotype turned up many times. The chain carries TRBV11-2 and TRBJ1-5; possible D gene TRBD1, 5 bases. Per germline, CDR1 SGHAT and CDR2 FQNNGV. The CDR3 is made up of 14 amino acids. Trimming stripped 5 bases from V and 3 bases from J, with 11 bases between. The CDR3 sequence: CASSLGRFNQPQHF. The CDR3, as DNA: TGTGCCAGCAGCCTGGGACGGTTCAATCAGCCCCAGCATTTT.

V gene TRBV11-1 combines with J gene TRBJ2-7; D ambiguous. CDR1 is SGHAT, CDR2 FQDESV, per germline (reference sequence). This CDR3 has 13 amino acids. Between the trimmed V and J ends, which lost 2 bases and 4 bases, there was a span of 9 bases. CDR3 residues: CASSLHRRYEQYF. In DNA form, the CDR3 reads TGTGCCAGCAGCTTACATCGGCGGTACGAGCAGTACTTC.

This clonotype was counted between two and nine times. This chain's CDR3 is CASSLGSGTVKREQYF. The CDR3 nucleotides read TGTGCCAGCAGCTTAGGGTCCGGGACAGTCAAGCGCGAGCAGTACTTC. The chain carries TRBV7-6 and TRBJ2-7, with 7 bases lining up with TRBD1. CDR3 length equals 16 residues. Trimming took 1 base from V and 6 from J; bases not matched to a gene: 12. Germline V lookup: CDR1 SGHVS, CDR2 FNYEAQ.

The J gene is TRBJ2-3, the V gene TRBV20-1; D gene uncertain. From germline, CDR1 is DFQATT and CDR2 SNEGSKA (reference sequence). Trimming took off 3 bases at V and 4 bases at J, with 8 bases between the two ends. There are 12 residues in the CDR3. DNA for the CDR3: TGCAGTGCTAGCGTAGAGCCAGATACGCAGTATTTT. Protein: CSASVEPDTQYF.

The rearrangement joins TRBV7-6 to TRBJ2-7, with 10 nucleotides matching TRBD2. CDR1 and CDR2 from the germline V gene are SGHVS and FNYEAQ. The CDR3 length is 15 residues. V gave up 4 bases and J gave up 3 bases; unmatched junction bases: 6. CDR3 sequence: CASSSASGSSYEQYF. The CDR3 DNA is TGTGCCAGCAGCTCCGCTAGCGGGAGTAGCTACGAGCAGTACTTC.

This clonotype has just a few counts. The chain uses TRBV15 and TRBJ2-5; tentatively, D is TRBD2 (5 bases). This CDR3 is built from 13 residues. Germline V lookup: CDR1 LNHNV, CDR2 YYDKDF (reference sequence). V was cut by 7 bases and J by 5 bases, with 14 bases left in between. The CDR3 sequence: CATNLGGYETQYF. CDR3 sequence (DNA): TGTGCCACCAACCTAGGAGGATATGAGACCCAGTACTTC.

This rearrangement joins TRBV6-1 to TRBJ2-1; D gene uncertain. Per the germline V gene, CDR1 is MNHNS and CDR2 is SASEGT. The CDR3 sequence is 14 residues long. Trimming stripped 2 bases from V and 11 bases from J, with 16 bases between. CDR3 residues: CASSESLRPGQQFF. As DNA, the CDR3 is TGTGCCAGCAGTGAAAGCCTACGGCCCGGGCAGCAGTTCTTC.

This clonotype came up a few times. V gene TRBV5-1 combines with J gene TRBJ2-2; 8 bases line up with TRBD2. The trim removed 0 bases at V and 7 bases at J, leaving 8 bases unmatched. Germline V lookup: CDR1 SGHRS, CDR2 YFSETQ. This CDR3 comprises 16 residues. The CDR3: CASSLVSAGGVGELFF. In DNA, the CDR3 is TGCGCCAGCAGCTTGGTGAGCGCGGGAGGAGTCGGGGAGCTGTTTTTT.

The CDR3 nucleotides read TGCGCCAGCAGTGAGTCTGGATGGGGCTCCTACAATGAGCAGTTCTTC. It translates to CASSESGWGSYNEQFF. This chain joins TRBV10-1 and TRBJ2-1, with D uncertain. The CDR3 covers 16 residues. CDR1 is WNHNN and CDR2 is SYGVQD in the germline V gene (reference sequence). Trimming removed 0 bases at V and 0 bases at J, with 9 bases between.

The sample holds many counts of this clonotype. The rearrangement links TRBV6-5 to TRBJ2-7; D is perhaps TRBD1 (5 bases). The germline V and J ends were trimmed by 0 bases and 1 base, with 7 bases remaining between them. The CDR3 covers 14 residues. Germline CDR1 reads MNHEY; CDR2 reads SVGAGI. In DNA form, the CDR3 reads TGTGCCAGCAGTTACTCGCAGGGATCCTACGAGCAGTACTTC. Encoded protein: CASSYSQGSYEQYF.

The chain couples TRBV7-6 to TRBJ1-2, with D perhaps TRBD1 (5 bases). This CDR3 is built from 13 residues. In germline, CDR1 is SGHVS, CDR2 FNYEAQ. Trimming pared 2 bases from V and 8 bases from J, leaving 12 bases between. CDR3 protein: CASSLLERGGYTF. In DNA form, the CDR3 reads TGTGCCAGCAGCTTACTTGAGAGGGGCGGCTACACCTTC.

With respect to this clonotype: This may come from a read error, since a much larger clone is one base off. This chain joins TRBV9 and TRBJ2-1; a weak D match, TRBD1 (6 bases). The CDR3 sequence is 13 residues long. Germline V lookup: CDR1 SGDLS, CDR2 YYNGEE. CDR3 nucleotides: TGTGCCAGCACCAGGGGATTTTACAATGTGCAGTTCTTC. Protein: CASTRGFYNVQFF.

This clonotype was recorded a few times. V and J are TRBV4-1 and TRBJ2-1, with a tentative D call TRBD1 (6 bases). CDR1 and CDR2 (germline): MGHRA, YSYEKL. This CDR3 spans 12 amino acids. With 4 bases removed from V and 10 bases from J, the gap between germline ends came to 11 bases. The CDR3 loop reads CASSRKGDEQFF. The CDR3 nucleotides read TGCGCCAGCAGCCGGAAGGGGGACGAGCAGTTCTTC.

This clonotype appeared many times. J is TRBJ2-2 and V is TRBV5-1; 9 nucleotides align to TRBD2. Trimming cost V 0 bases and J 5 bases; bases outside gene matches: 8. The CDR3 covers 17 residues. The germline CDR1 and CDR2 sequences are SGHRS and YFSETQ. CDR3 sequence reads: CASSLALAGEGTGELFF. The CDR3 bases are TGCGCCAGCAGCTTGGCGTTAGCGGGAGAGGGAACCGGGGAGCTGTTTTTT.

This clonotype has only a few counts. This chain uses TRBV4-1 with TRBJ2-2, with D maybe TRBD1 (6 bases). Germline CDR1 MGHRA, CDR2 YSYEKL. This CDR3 contains 16 residues. V shed 1 base and J shed 1 base, with 10 bases lying between them. The CDR3, as DNA: TGCGCCAGCAGCCAAGGCAGGGGTCTGAACACCGGGGAGCTGTTTTTT. Its translation: CASSQGRGLNTGELFF.

The chain is built from TRBV7-6 and TRBJ2-7; 8 bases line up with TRBD2. Germline trimming cut 2 bases from V and 3 bases from J; bases unmatched to any gene: 9. This CDR3 has 16 amino acids. Germline CDR1 and CDR2: SGHVS and FNYEAQ. CDR3 protein: CASSLHYMTSDYEQYF. For the CDR3, the DNA is TGTGCCAGCAGCTTACATTACATGACTAGCGACTACGAGCAGTACTTC.

The chain couples TRBV5-1 to TRBJ2-7; D not resolved. The germline V gene encodes CDR1 SGHRS and CDR2 YFSETQ. Trimming stripped 8 bases from V and 2 bases from J, with 17 bases between. This CDR3 spans 14 amino acids. The CDR3 DNA reads TGCGCCAGTAGTCCCTTGGGGATTGCCTACGAGCAGTACTTC. It is translated as CASSPLGIAYEQYF.

This clonotype showed up just a few times. This sequence joins TRBV5-4 and TRBJ2-7, with D possibly being TRBD2 (6 bases). The germline V gene encodes CDR1 SGHNT and CDR2 YYREEE (reference sequence). This CDR3 has 14 amino acids. The ends were cut back, 3 bases at V and 0 bases at J, with 10 bases in the middle. The chain's CDR3 is CASSSGVSSYEQYF. The CDR3 DNA is TGTGCCAGCAGCTCGGGAGTGAGCTCCTACGAGCAGTACTTC.

The V call is TRBV5-1, the J call TRBJ2-3, with TRBD2 matching over 7 bases. Trimming cost V 4 bases and J 2 bases; bases outside gene matches: 13. Germline V gene data show CDR1 as SGHRS and CDR2 as YFSETQ. This CDR3 has 17 amino acids. CDR3 region: CASSRTSTGALTDTQYF. The CDR3 nucleotides read TGCGCCAGCAGCCGGACTAGTACCGGGGCCCTCACAGATACGCAGTATTTT.

CDR3 sequence (DNA): TGTGCCAGCAGCCCCAGATTTGACAGGGGCAGGGAGCTGTTTTTT. This codes for CASSPRFDRGRELFF. This rearrangement joins TRBV7-7 to TRBJ2-2; 8 bases map to TRBD1. With V trimmed by 5 bases and J by 9 bases, 11 bases remained unmatched. The germline V gene encodes CDR1 SSHAT and CDR2 FNYEAQ (reference sequence). CDR3 length: 15 amino acids. Full variable domain (remainder filled in from reference TRBV7-7 and TRBJ2-2): GAGVSQSPRYKVTKRGQDVTLRCDPISSHATLYWYQQALGQGPEFLTYFNYEAQPDKSGLPSDRFSAERPEGSISTLTIQRTEQRDSAMYRCASSPRFDRGRELFFGEGSRLTVL.

The chain uses TRBV7-9 and TRBJ1-1; TRBD1 aligns across 8 bases. This CDR3 is 14 amino acids long. In germline, CDR1 is SEHNR, CDR2 FQNEAQ (reference sequence). After removal of 6 bases from V and 6 bases from J, the junction contained 9 bases not matched to a gene. The CDR3 loop is CASSLYGTGPEAFF. Written as DNA, the CDR3 is TGTGCCAGCAGTCTTTATGGGACAGGCCCTGAAGCTTTCTTT.

The chain combines TRBV12-3 or TRBV12-4 with TRBJ2-7, with D perhaps assigned TRBD1 or TRBD2 (5 bases each). The CDR3 is 12 residues long. Trimming left V 4 bases short and J 6 bases short, with 10 bases between. CDR3 sequence reads: CASSSGTFEQYF. The CDR3 DNA sequence: TGTGCCAGCAGTTCGGGGACGTTCGAGCAGTACTTC.

The chain joins TRBV5-5 to TRBJ2-7; 8 nucleotides agree with TRBD1. Germline V gene sequence: CDR1 SGHKS, CDR2 YYEKEE (reference sequence). This CDR3 region has 16 residues. With 4 bases clipped from V and 0 bases from J, the junction kept 9 bases outside the gene matches. The CDR3 is CASSLLTGVSSYEQYF. The CDR3 nucleotides are TGTGCCAGCAGCCTTCTGACAGGGGTTAGCTCCTACGAGCAGTACTTC.